This TCR beta chain was sequenced during a study of CD8 T cells in Susac syndrome. General study results and limits: The study acknowledged a relatively small number of individuals in its TCR sequencing and HLA analysis.

V was shortened by 3 bases and J by 3 bases, with 11 bases between the two germline ends. The CDR3 covers 15 residues. Germline V gene sequence: CDR1 MRHNA, CDR2 SNTAGT. RNA amounts of roughly 0.45 to 1 ug underwent reverse transcription with random hexamers. Multiplex PCR with immunoSEQ amplified the TCR beta CDR3 across 54 Vbeta and 13 Jbeta. TCRdb re-called the immunoSEQ multiplex PCR reads through MiXCR, storing one row per CDR3 protein. The profile shows roughly 80,000 distinct CDR3 sequences, 91% of them singletons. CD8+ and CD4+ T cells circulating in blood were sequenced for TCR beta. As concerns this clonotype: Its antigen is unidentified.

This TCR was recovered from a human donor with multiple sclerosis. The chain recombines TRBV6-4 with TRBJ2-2, with a possible D match to TRBD2 (7 bases). Source material: CD8+ T cells from PBMCs. This CDR3 reads CASSEGGGHTGELFF. CDR3 nucleotides: TGTGCCAGCAGTGAAGGGGGAGGGCACACCGGGGAGCTGTTTTTT.